This T cell receptor beta chain was sequenced during a study of T-cell memory formation after mild COVID-19. Study at large: Clusters were largely donor specific.

To note about this clonotype: Its target is unknown.

Findings of the study overall: Later expanders leaned CD4+, whereas clones that contracted between day 15 and 85 were balanced CD4/CD8.

Per germline, CDR1 DFQATT and CDR2 SNEGSKA (reference sequence). Germline trimming cut 1 base from V and 3 bases from J; bases unmatched to any gene: 5. This CDR3 is built from 15 residues. TCRdb fed the 5' RACE reads into MiXCR, producing one record per CDR3 protein. The sample includes 560,000 or so distinct CDR3 sequences, 17% seen only once; the top ten take roughly 8.2%. This TCR derives from an adult woman who had mild COVID-19 (a few samples of this study predate the infection). Cell type and time point are not known. The sample taken for sequencing was PBMCs or a T cell subset sorted from them (not recorded which). V usage is TRBV20-1 and J usage is TRBJ2-2, with 7 bases identical to TRBD1. The CDR3 DNA reads TGCAGTGCTAGAGTTTTAACAGGGGACACCGGGGAGCTGTTTTTT. Protein product: CSARVLTGDTGELFF.